The 16 T cell receptor beta chains given below trace back to one sample, sequenced in a study of blood T cell repertoires in COVID-19. TCRdb keeps only in-frame clones here, not all; method: immunoSEQ multiplex PCR. The table includes approximately 15,000 clones, more than 75% detected once. The sequencing input was peripheral blood. The receptors were gathered from a man in his fifties or sixties with active COVID-19.

V is TRBV28 and J is TRBJ1-4; D unresolved. The CDR3 consists of 13 residues. Per the germline V gene, CDR1 is MDHEN and CDR2 is SYDVKM. With 10 bases removed from V and 5 bases from J, the gap between germline ends came to 14 bases. The CDR3 region is CAIMGGSNEKLFF. The CDR3 DNA follows: TGTGCCATCATGGGAGGTAGCAATGAAAAACTGTTTTTT.

The rearrangement joins TRBV5-6 to TRBJ2-7; D is unclear. The CDR3 is 11 residues long. Deletions cut 2 bases from V and 3 bases from J, with 3 bases between. In germline, CDR1 is SGHDT, CDR2 YYEEEE. As DNA, the CDR3 is TGTGCCAGCAGCTTACACTACGAGCAGTACGTC. Translation gives CASSLHYEQYV.

The chain has TRBV19 and TRBJ1-2; D is unclear. The germline V and J ends were trimmed by 9 bases and 4 bases, with 24 bases remaining between them. CDR3 length equals 16 residues. Germline values: CDR1 LNHDA, CDR2 SQIVND (reference sequence). The CDR3 nucleotides read TGTGCCAGCGCCGGCGGGTTTCTCGTAGGGTCCTATGGCTACACCTTC. It codes for CASAGGFLVGSYGYTF.

V gene TRBV24-1 combines with J gene TRBJ2-7; TRBD1 is a possible D gene (5 bases). V lost 12 bases, J lost 2 bases, and 10 bases lay in between. The CDR3 contains 11 residues. Germline CDR1 KGHDR, CDR2 SFDVKD. The CDR3 DNA sequence: TGTGCCTCGACAGCTACCTACGAGCAGTACTTC. Its protein product is CASTATYEQYF.

The genes are TRBV2 and TRBJ1-4, with D perhaps matching TRBD1 (6 bases). The length of the CDR3 is 15 residues. Trimming cost V 4 bases and J 8 bases, with 17 bases left between them. Germline loops: CDR1 SNHLY, CDR2 FYNNEI. The CDR3, as DNA: TGTGCCAGCAGTGGTCTTGGACAGCAGCTAGAAAAACTGTTTTTT. Translating it yields CASSGLGQQLEKLFF. The variable domain in full, completed from reference TRBV2 and TRBJ1-4, reads EPEVTQTPSHQVTQMGQEVILRCVPISNHLYFYWYRQILGQKVEFLVSFYNNEISEKSEIFDDQFSVERPDGSNFTLKIRSTKLEDSAMYFCASSGLGQQLEKLFFGSGTQLSVL.

This clone was found once. The chain links TRBV11-2 to TRBJ2-7; D is unclear. CDR3 size: 14 residues. CDR1 is SGHAT, CDR2 FQNNGV, per germline. V gave up 5 bases and J gave up 2 bases, with 13 bases separating them. CDR3 nucleotide sequence: TGTGCCAGCAGCCGACTTCGGAACCCCTACGAGCAGTACTTC. It encodes CASSRLRNPYEQYF.

The chain has TRBV19 and TRBJ1-4; possible D gene TRBD1, 5 bases. Germline V gives CDR1 LNHDA, CDR2 SQIVND (reference sequence). The V gene lost 4 bases and the J gene lost 0 bases, with 15 bases spanning the gap. The CDR3 runs 17 residues. The CDR3 protein is CASSRRGTGTTNEKLFF. The CDR3 DNA sequence: TGTGCCAGTAGTAGACGGGGGACCGGGACAACTAATGAAAAACTGTTTTTT.

The V and J genes are TRBV7-9 and TRBJ1-5, with TRBD1 identical over 7 bases. The CDR3 has 19 amino acids. The trim removed 5 bases at V and 0 bases at J, leaving 16 bases unmatched. Per germline, CDR1 SEHNR and CDR2 FQNEAQ (reference sequence). CDR3 in DNA: TGTGCCAGCAGCCTTAGCCCGGGGGGGACAGCTTATAGCAATCAGCCCCAGCATTTT. Translated: CASSLSPGGTAYSNQPQHF.

The chain employs TRBV2 and TRBJ2-2, with D possibly being TRBD1 (8 bases). There are 14 residues in the CDR3. Trimming took 6 bases from V and 4 from J, leaving 12 bases between them. The germline V gene encodes CDR1 SNHLY and CDR2 FYNNEI. In DNA, the CDR3 is TGTGCCAGCAGAAACAGGGGGGGCACCGGGGAGCTGTTTTTT. Translated, it gives CASRNRGGTGELFF.

This chain joins TRBV6-1 and TRBJ2-7, with a possible D match to TRBD1 (6 bases). Germline CDR1 reads MNHNS; CDR2 reads SASEGT. The V end was cut by 3 bases, the J end by 6 bases, with 15 bases between. The CDR3 has 14 amino acids. The CDR3 DNA follows: TGTGCCAGCAGTGACATACAGGGCGTGACCGAGCAGTACGTC. It codes for CASSDIQGVTEQYV.

This clone is a singleton in its sample. The chain links TRBV28 to TRBJ2-5; 7 bases match TRBD2. Germline V gene lookup returns CDR1 MDHEN and CDR2 SYDVKM. With 6 bases clipped from V and 3 bases from J, the junction kept 7 bases outside the gene matches. The CDR3 covers 14 residues. The CDR3 loop is CASSLPGGKETQYF. CDR3 in DNA: TGTGCCAGCAGCCTACCGGGGGGTAAAGAGACCCAGTACTTC.

This chain uses TRBV9 with TRBJ1-6, with TRBD1 as a possible D gene (5 bases). The CDR3 has 15 amino acids. Germline V gene sequence: CDR1 SGDLS, CDR2 YYNGEE. Trimming removed 4 bases from V and 4 bases from J, with 12 bases in between. The CDR3 sequence: CASSFSDRYNSPLHF. As DNA, the CDR3 is TGTGCCAGCAGCTTCTCCGACAGATATAATTCACCCCTCCACTTT.

The chain uses TRBV2 and TRBJ2-5; D not certain. The CDR3 has 14 residues. Trimming took off 7 bases at V and 6 bases at J, with 18 bases between the two ends. Germline values: CDR1 SNHLY, CDR2 FYNNEI. The CDR3: CASTEALSVKTQYF. The CDR3 bases are TGTGCCAGCACCGAGGCCCTAAGTGTGAAGACCCAGTACTTC.

This sequence joins TRBV13 and TRBJ1-5; D not resolved. The germline gives CDR1 PRHDT, CDR2 FYEKMQ (reference sequence). The CDR3 is 13 amino acids. V lost 3 bases and J lost 2, with 5 bases in between. CDR3 nucleotides: TGTGCCAGCAGCTTGGCCGGCAATCAGCCCCAGCATTTT. Encoded protein: CASSLAGNQPQHF.

The chain joins TRBV11-2 to TRBJ1-5, with D perhaps matching TRBD1 (6 bases). Between the trimmed V and J ends, which lost 5 bases and 7 bases, there was a span of 18 bases. The CDR3 sequence is 15 residues long. CDR1 and CDR2 from the germline V gene are SGHAT and FQNNGV. This chain's CDR3 is CASSRDGGGSQPQHF. The DNA of the CDR3 is TGTGCCAGCAGCCGAGACGGGGGGGGCTCACAGCCCCAGCATTTT.

The V and J genes are TRBV6-1 and TRBJ1-2, with D uncertain. V shed 0 bases and J shed 3 bases, with 8 bases lying between them. This CDR3 region has 14 residues. Germline-derived CDR1 and CDR2 are MNHNS and SASEGT. CDR3 DNA sequence: TGTGCCAGCAGTGAAGCCTCAGGATACTATGGCTACACCTTC. Translation gives CASSEASGYYGYTF.